One T cell receptor beta chain is described in this entry. The antigen remains unidentified. The V end lost 7 bases, the J end lost 4 bases, and 17 bases lay between the germline ends. CDR3 size: 14 residues. Germline V gives CDR1 SGHTA, CDR2 FQGNSA. This entry belongs to a study of identical twins' blood T cells. Study conclusions and caveats: V gene usage reportedly matched far better within twin pairs than unrelated donors. Twins shared more top CDR3 clonotypes than unrelated donors did. Shared CDR3 clonotype counts between two donors mainly tracked the product of their cloneset sizes, twins included.

Each TCR cDNA library carried sample-specific barcodes on both ends. TCRdb re-called the 5' RACE reads through MiXCR, storing one row per CDR3 protein. The sample lists around 380,000 distinct CDR3 sequences, under 30% occurring once. The chain employs TRBV7-2 and TRBJ2-7; a weak D match, TRBD2 (5 bases). This TCR was sampled from a woman aged 18 to 49 in good health. Sequenced sample: PBMCs. DNA for the CDR3: TGTGCCAGCACCTTCGTCGGAGGCCCGTACGAGCAGTACTTC. Amino acid sequence: CASTFVGGPYEQYF.